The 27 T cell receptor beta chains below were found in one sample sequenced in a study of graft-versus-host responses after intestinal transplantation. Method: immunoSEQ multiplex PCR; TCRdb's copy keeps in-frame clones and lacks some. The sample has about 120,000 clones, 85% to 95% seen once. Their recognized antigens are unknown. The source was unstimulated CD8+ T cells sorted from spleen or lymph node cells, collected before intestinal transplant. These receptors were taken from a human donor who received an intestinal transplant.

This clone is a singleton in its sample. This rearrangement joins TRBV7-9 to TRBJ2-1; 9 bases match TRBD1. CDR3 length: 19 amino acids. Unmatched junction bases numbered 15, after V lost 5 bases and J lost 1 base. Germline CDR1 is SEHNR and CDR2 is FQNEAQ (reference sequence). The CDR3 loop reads CASSTLTGGSGISYNEQFF. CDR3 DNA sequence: TGTGCCAGCAGCACCTTGACAGGGGGAAGCGGGATTTCCTACAATGAGCAGTTCTTC.

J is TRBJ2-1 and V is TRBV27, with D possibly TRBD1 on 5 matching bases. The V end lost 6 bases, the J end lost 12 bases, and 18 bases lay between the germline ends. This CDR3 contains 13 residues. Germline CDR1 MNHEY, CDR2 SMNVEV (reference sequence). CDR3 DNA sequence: TGTGCCAGCAGCCGAGTAGGGGTTGATGGGCAGTTCTTC. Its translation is CASSRVGVDGQFF.

The CDR3 here is CASSLETIRTNEKLFF. In DNA, the CDR3 is TGTGCCAGCAGCTTAGAGACAATAAGGACTAATGAAAAACTGTTTTTT. This sequence joins TRBV5-5 and TRBJ1-4, with D unresolved. The CDR3 consists of 16 residues. The V gene lost 2 bases and the J gene lost 2 bases, with 13 bases spanning the gap. Germline-derived CDR1 and CDR2 are SGHKS and YYEKEE (reference sequence).

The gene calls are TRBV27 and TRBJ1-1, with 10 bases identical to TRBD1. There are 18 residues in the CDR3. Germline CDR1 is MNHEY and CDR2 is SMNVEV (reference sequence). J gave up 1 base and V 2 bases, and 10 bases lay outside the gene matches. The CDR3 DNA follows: TGTGCCAGCAGTTTAGGACAAGGACAGGGGGTCGGGAACACTGAAGCTTTCTTT. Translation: CASSLGQGQGVGNTEAFF.

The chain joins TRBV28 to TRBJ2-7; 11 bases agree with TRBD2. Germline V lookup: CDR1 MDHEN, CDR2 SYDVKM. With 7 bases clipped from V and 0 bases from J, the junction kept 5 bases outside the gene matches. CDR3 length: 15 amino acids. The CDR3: CASIKLAGGSYEQYF. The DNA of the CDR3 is TGTGCCAGCATAAAGCTAGCGGGAGGCTCCTACGAGCAGTACTTC. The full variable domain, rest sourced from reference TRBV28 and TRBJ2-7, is DVKVTQSSRYLVKRTGEKVFLECVQDMDHENMFWYRQDPGLGLRLIYFSYDVKMKEKGDIPEGYSVSREKKERFSLILESASTNQTSMYLCASIKLAGGSYEQYFGPGTRLTVT.

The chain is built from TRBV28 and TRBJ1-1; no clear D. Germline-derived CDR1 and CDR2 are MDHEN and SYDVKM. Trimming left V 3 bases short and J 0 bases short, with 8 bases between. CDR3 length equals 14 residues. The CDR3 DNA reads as TGTGCCAGCAGTTTCCATACACTGAACACTGAAGCTTTCTTT. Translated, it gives CASSFHTLNTEAFF.

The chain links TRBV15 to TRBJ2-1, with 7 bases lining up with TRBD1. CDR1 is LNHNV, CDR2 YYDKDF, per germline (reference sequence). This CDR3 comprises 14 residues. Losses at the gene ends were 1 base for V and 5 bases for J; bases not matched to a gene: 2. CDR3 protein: CATSRGDSNNEQFF. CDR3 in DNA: TGTGCCACCAGCAGAGGGGACAGCAACAATGAGCAGTTCTTC.

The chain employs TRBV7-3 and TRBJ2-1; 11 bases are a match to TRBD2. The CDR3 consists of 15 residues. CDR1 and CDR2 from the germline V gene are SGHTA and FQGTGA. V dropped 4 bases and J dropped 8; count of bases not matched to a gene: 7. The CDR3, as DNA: TGTGCCAGCAGCTCCACTAGCGGGAGTGGGGATGAGCAGTTCTTC. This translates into CASSSTSGSGDEQFF.

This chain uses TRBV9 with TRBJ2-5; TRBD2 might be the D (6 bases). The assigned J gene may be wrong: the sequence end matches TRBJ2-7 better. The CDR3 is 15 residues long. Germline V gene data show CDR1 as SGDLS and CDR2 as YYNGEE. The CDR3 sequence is CASSHDSGSSYEQYF. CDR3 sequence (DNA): TGTGCCAGCAGTCACGATAGCGGAAGCTCCTACGAGCAGTACTTC.

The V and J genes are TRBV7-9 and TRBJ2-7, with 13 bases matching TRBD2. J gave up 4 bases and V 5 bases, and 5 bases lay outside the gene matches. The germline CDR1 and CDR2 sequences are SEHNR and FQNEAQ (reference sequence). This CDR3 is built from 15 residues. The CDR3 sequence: CASSQTSGRSYEQYF. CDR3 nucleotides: TGTGCCAGCAGCCAGACTAGCGGGAGGAGTTACGAGCAGTACTTC.

CDR3 nucleotides: TGTGCCAGCAGCCATGTCTTGGCGGGGCGCACAGATACGCAGTATTTT. It translates to CASSHVLAGRTDTQYF. This chain connects TRBV7-9 to TRBJ2-3; TRBD2 might be the D (6 bases). Germline loops: CDR1 SEHNR, CDR2 FQNEAQ (reference sequence). V shed 5 bases and J shed 1 base, with 16 bases lying between them. The CDR3 contains 16 residues.

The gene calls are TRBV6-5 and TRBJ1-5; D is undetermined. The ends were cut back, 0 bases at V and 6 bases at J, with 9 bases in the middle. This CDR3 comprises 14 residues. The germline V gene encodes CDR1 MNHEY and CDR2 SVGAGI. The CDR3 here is CASSYSLAGQPQHF. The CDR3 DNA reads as TGTGCCAGCAGTTACTCGCTCGCTGGTCAGCCCCAGCATTTT.

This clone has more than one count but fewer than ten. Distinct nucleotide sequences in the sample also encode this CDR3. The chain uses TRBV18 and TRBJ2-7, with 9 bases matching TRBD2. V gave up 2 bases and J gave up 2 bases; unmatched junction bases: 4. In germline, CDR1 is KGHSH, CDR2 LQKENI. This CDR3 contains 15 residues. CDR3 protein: CASSPGRGGAYEQYF. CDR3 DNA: TGTGCCAGCTCACCAGGGCGGGGGGGGGCCTACGAGCAGTACTTC.

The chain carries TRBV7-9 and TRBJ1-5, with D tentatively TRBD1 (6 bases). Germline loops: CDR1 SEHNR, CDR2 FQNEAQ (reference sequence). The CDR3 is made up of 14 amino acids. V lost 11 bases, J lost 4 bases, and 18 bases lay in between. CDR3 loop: CASSPSQGNQPQHF. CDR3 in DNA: TGTGCCTCCAGCCCTTCTCAGGGGAATCAGCCCCAGCATTTT.

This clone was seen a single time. This CDR3 is CASYYWTGERIYEQYF. The CDR3 DNA is TGCGCCAGCTATTACTGGACAGGGGAAAGAATCTACGAGCAGTACTTC. V and J are TRBV10-1 and TRBJ2-7; 9 bases fit TRBD1. Germline V gives CDR1 WNHNN, CDR2 SYGVQD (reference sequence). The trim removed 8 bases at V and 3 bases at J, leaving 14 bases unmatched. The CDR3 runs to 16 residues.

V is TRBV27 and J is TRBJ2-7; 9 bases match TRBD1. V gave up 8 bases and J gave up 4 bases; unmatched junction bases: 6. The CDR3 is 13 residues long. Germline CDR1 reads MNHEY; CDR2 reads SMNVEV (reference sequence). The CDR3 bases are TGTGCCAGCGGGGTGACAGGGGGGTACGAGCAGTACTTC. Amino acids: CASGVTGGYEQYF.

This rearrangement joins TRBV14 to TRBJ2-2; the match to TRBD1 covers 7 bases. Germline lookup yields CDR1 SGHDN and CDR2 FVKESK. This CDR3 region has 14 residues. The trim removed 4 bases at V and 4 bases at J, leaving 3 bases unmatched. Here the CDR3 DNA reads TGTGCCAGCAGCCCGGGACAGTTCACCGGGGAGCTGTTTTTT. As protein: CASSPGQFTGELFF.

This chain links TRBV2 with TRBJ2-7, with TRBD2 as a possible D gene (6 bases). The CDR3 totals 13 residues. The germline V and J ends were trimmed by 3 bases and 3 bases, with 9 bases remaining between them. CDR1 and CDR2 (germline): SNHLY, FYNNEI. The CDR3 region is CASSEPSDYEQYF. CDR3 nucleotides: TGTGCCAGCAGTGAGCCTAGCGACTACGAGCAGTACTTC. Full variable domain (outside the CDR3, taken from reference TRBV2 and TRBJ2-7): EPEVTQTPSHQVTQMGQEVILRCVPISNHLYFYWYRQILGQKVEFLVSFYNNEISEKSEIFDDQFSVERPDGSNFTLKIRSTKLEDSAMYFCASSEPSDYEQYFGPGTRLTVT.

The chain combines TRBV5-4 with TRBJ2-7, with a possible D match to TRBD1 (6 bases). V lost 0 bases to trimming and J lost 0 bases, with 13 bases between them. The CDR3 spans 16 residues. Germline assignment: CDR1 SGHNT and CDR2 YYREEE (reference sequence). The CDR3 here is CASSLGYRENSYEQYF. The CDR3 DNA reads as TGTGCCAGCAGCTTGGGCTACAGGGAGAACTCCTACGAGCAGTACTTC. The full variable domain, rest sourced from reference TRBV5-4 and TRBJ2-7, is ETGVTQSPTHLIKTRGQQVTLRCSSQSGHNTVSWYQQALGQGPQFIFQYYREEENGRGNFPPRFSGLQFPNYSSELNVNALELDDSALYLCASSLGYRENSYEQYFGPGTRLTVT.

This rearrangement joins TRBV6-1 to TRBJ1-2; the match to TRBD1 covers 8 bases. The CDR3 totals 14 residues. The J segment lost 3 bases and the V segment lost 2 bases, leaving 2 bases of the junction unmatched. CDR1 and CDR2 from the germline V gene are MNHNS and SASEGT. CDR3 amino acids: CASSELDRDYGYTF. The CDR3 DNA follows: TGTGCCAGCAGTGAATTGGACAGGGACTATGGCTACACCTTC.

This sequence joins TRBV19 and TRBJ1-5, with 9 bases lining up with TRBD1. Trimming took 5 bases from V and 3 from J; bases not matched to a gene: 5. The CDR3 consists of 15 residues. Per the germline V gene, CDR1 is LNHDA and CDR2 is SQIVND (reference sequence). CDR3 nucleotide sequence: TGTGCCAGTAGTCCCGGGACAGGGTTCAATCAGCCCCAGCATTTT. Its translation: CASSPGTGFNQPQHF.

The CDR3: CASSYYGTLTYEQYF. The CDR3, as DNA: TGTGCCAGCAGTTACTATGGGACTCTCACCTACGAGCAGTACTTC. The chain couples TRBV6-5 to TRBJ2-7; the D gene is possibly TRBD2 (6 bases). Trimming took off 1 base at V and 2 bases at J, with 12 bases between the two ends. The CDR3 covers 15 residues. Germline V gene sequence: CDR1 MNHEY, CDR2 SVGAGI.

The CDR3 nucleotides are TGTGCCAGCAGGGATAATCAGCCCCAGCATTTT. It codes for CASRDNQPQHF. The chain combines TRBV28 with TRBJ1-5; D gene ambiguous. Between the trimmed V and J ends, which lost 6 bases and 4 bases, there was a span of 4 bases. The length of the CDR3 is 11 residues. Germline loops: CDR1 MDHEN, CDR2 SYDVKM.

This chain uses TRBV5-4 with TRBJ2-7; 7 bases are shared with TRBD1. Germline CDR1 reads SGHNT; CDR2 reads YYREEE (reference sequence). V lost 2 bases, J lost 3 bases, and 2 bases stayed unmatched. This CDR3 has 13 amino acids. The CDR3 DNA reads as TGTGCCAGCAGCTTCAACAGGGGCTACGAGCAGTACTTC. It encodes CASSFNRGYEQYF. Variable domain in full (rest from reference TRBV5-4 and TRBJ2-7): ETGVTQSPTHLIKTRGQQVTLRCSSQSGHNTVSWYQQALGQGPQFIFQYYREEENGRGNFPPRFSGLQFPNYSSELNVNALELDDSALYLCASSFNRGYEQYFGPGTRLTVT.

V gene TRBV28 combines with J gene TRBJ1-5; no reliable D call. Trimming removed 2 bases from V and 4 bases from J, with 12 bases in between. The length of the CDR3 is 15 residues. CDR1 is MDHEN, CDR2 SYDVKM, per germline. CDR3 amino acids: CASSLRGSRNQPQHF. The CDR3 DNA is TGTGCCAGCAGTTTAAGAGGGTCGAGGAATCAGCCCCAGCATTTT.

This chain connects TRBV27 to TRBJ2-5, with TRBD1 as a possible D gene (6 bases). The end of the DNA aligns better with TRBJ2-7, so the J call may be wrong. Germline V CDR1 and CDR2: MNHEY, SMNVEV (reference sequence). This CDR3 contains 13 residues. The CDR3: CASWMDSSYEQYF. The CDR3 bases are TGTGCCAGCTGGATGGACAGCTCCTACGAGCAGTACTTC.

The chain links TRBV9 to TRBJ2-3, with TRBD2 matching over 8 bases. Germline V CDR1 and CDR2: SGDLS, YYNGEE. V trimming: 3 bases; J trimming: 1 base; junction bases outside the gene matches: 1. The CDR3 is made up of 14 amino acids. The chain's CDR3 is CASSETSGTDTQYF. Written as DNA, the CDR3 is TGTGCCAGCAGCGAGACTAGCGGCACAGATACGCAGTATTTT.